This section outlines one T cell receptor (beta chain) sequence together with its context. This sample is drawn from a study of T cells after yellow fever vaccination. From the 5' RACE reads, TCRdb called clonotypes with MiXCR, one entry per CDR3 protein. The data contain around 250,000 distinct CDR3 sequences, 6.9% of them singletons. Looked up from germline, CDR1 is SNHLY and CDR2 is FYNNEI. Trimming removed 7 bases at V and 2 bases at J, with 8 bases between. The CDR3 consists of 12 residues. The sample consisted of CD4+ T cells sorted from PBMCs, taken 15 days after the yellow fever booster vaccination. The TCR originated in a man aged 30-40 years who received the YFV17D yellow fever vaccine. The chain carries TRBV2 and TRBJ2-5; possible D gene TRBD1, 6 bases. The CDR3 DNA sequence: TGTGCCAGCAACGACAGGCAAGAGACCCAGTACTTC. This codes for CASNDRQETQYF.